The 30 T cell receptor beta chains below were found in one sample sequenced in a study of blood T cell repertoires in COVID-19 (dated by TCRdb to 2018 to 2020). Libraries were built with the immunoSEQ multiplex PCR assay. TCRdb provides this immuneACCESS table in a form limited to in-frame rearrangements. Some clones are lacking; in checked studies, under half of them reflect an unresolved V gene, and why the rest are absent is not known. A total of some 170,000 clones appear in this sample, over 90% of them only once. The ten largest account for approximately 2% of the sample. Sequencing input: peripheral blood. These TCRs come from an older woman with COVID-19, enrolled during active disease.

J is TRBJ1-6 and V is TRBV3-1 (or the pseudogene TRBV3-2); a weak D match, TRBD1 (5 bases). V lost 0 bases and J 13 bases, leaving 19 bases between the germline ends. The CDR3 extends over 16 amino acids. Germline loops: CDR1 LGHDT, CDR2 YNNKEL (reference sequence). The CDR3, as DNA: TGTGCCAGCAGCCAAGATCCCGTCAGGGTCTTAATTCCCCTCCACTTT. Its translation: CASSQDPVRVLIPLHF.

This chain joins TRBV6-5 and TRBJ1-6, with D hard to call. V was clipped by 4 bases and J by 7 bases, with 11 bases between them. The V gene's germline CDR1 is MNHEY and CDR2 SVGAGI. This CDR3 region has 14 residues. The CDR3 sequence is CASSSRPENSPLHF. CDR3 nucleotides: TGTGCCAGCAGTTCCCGTCCCGAGAATTCACCCCTCCACTTT.

The rearrangement uses TRBV5-6 and TRBJ2-2; tentatively, D is TRBD1 (6 bases). Germline CDR1 SGHDT, CDR2 YYEEEE. This CDR3 is 15 amino acids long. V lost 4 bases, J lost 2 bases, and 12 bases lay in between. CDR3 protein: CASSRGDINTGELFF. The CDR3 nucleotides are TGTGCCAGCAGCAGAGGGGACATCAACACCGGGGAGCTGTTTTTT.

V usage is TRBV6-2 or TRBV6-3 and J usage is TRBJ2-2, with 7 nucleotides matching TRBD1. J lost 0 bases, V lost 0 bases, and 4 bases had no gene match. Germline V CDR1 and CDR2: MNHEY, SVGEGT. The CDR3 loop spans 17 amino acids. For the CDR3, the DNA is TGTGCCAGCAGTTACTCGACGGACAGGACGAACACCGGGGAGCTGTTTTTT. This sequence encodes CASSYSTDRTNTGELFF.

The genes are TRBV20-1 and TRBJ2-1; 8 bases align to TRBD1. Per the germline V gene, CDR1 is DFQATT and CDR2 is SNEGSKA (reference sequence). This CDR3 spans 13 amino acids. Germline trimming cut 3 bases from V and 9 bases from J; bases unmatched to any gene: 7. The CDR3: CSASQIQGGEQFF. The CDR3 DNA follows: TGCAGTGCTAGTCAGATACAGGGGGGTGAGCAGTTCTTC.

The chain carries TRBV3-1 (or the pseudogene TRBV3-2) and TRBJ2-2; perhaps TRBD2 as D (5 bases). V shed 1 base and J shed 2 bases, with 11 bases lying between them. Germline V gives CDR1 LGHDT, CDR2 YNNKEL (reference sequence). This CDR3 has 16 amino acids. The DNA for the CDR3 is TGTGCCAGCAGCCAAGGCCGAGCGGTAAACACCGGGGAGCTGTTTTTT. Residues: CASSQGRAVNTGELFF.

The chain links TRBV10-3 to TRBJ2-7; 12 nucleotides match TRBD1. The CDR3 is 16 amino acids. Germline V CDR1 and CDR2: ENHRY, SYGVKD. Trimming removed 6 bases from V and 4 bases from J; junction bases left unmatched: 10. Written as DNA, the CDR3 is TGTGCCATCAGGGGCACCGGGACAGGGGGCGCGTACGAGCAGTACTTC. Its protein is CAIRGTGTGGAYEQYF.

The chain links TRBV29-1 to TRBJ1-2; a weak D match, TRBD1 (5 bases). The CDR3 runs 13 residues. Per the germline V gene, CDR1 is SQVTM and CDR2 is ANQGSEA. V was clipped by 3 bases and J by 4 bases, with 12 bases between them. The CDR3 loop reads CSVEGGARYGYTF. The CDR3 nucleotides read TGCAGCGTTGAGGGAGGGGCTCGCTATGGCTACACCTTC.

This clone was observed a single time. This chain joins TRBV30 and TRBJ1-2, with D possibly matching TRBD1 (6 bases). Germline V gene data show CDR1 as GTSNPN and CDR2 as SVGIG (reference sequence). The CDR3 extends over 13 amino acids. Trimming stripped 2 bases from V and 7 bases from J, with 14 bases between. The CDR3 DNA is TGTGCCTGGAGTCTAAACAGGGATGGTGGCTACACCTTC. It encodes CAWSLNRDGGYTF.

The chain employs TRBV7-2 and TRBJ1-1, with a weak D call TRBD1 (5 bases). The germline V and J ends were trimmed by 2 bases and 3 bases, with 10 bases remaining between them. Germline V gives CDR1 SGHTA, CDR2 FQGNSA. CDR3 size: 14 residues. CDR3 amino acids: CASSLSGCDTEAFF. As DNA, the CDR3 is TGTGCCAGCAGCTTATCAGGGTGCGACACTGAAGCTTTCTTT.

The V gene is TRBV19, the J gene TRBJ2-5; D not certain. CDR3 size: 13 residues. Germline assignment: CDR1 LNHDA and CDR2 SQIVND (reference sequence). With 6 bases removed from V and 2 bases from J, the gap between germline ends came to 10 bases. The DNA of the CDR3 is TGTGCCAGTAGCCCACAGAGACAAGAGACCCAGTACTTC. Its translation: CASSPQRQETQYF.

The chain is built from TRBV19 and TRBJ1-2; TRBD1 matches 8 bases. The trim removed 7 bases at V and 1 base at J, leaving 8 bases unmatched. Germline-derived CDR1 and CDR2 are LNHDA and SQIVND (reference sequence). The CDR3 runs 15 residues. CDR3 loop: CASNGQGGINYGYTF. The CDR3 DNA is TGTGCCAGTAACGGACAGGGCGGGATTAACTATGGCTACACCTTC.

The sample holds a few counts of this clone. The CDR3 loop reads CASSGGQGHTGELFF. CDR3 nucleotides: TGTGCCAGTAGTGGGGGACAGGGGCACACCGGGGAGCTGTTTTTT. This chain uses TRBV19 with TRBJ2-2, with 10 bases matching TRBD1. V dropped 5 bases and J dropped 3; count of bases not matched to a gene: 3. CDR1 and CDR2 from the germline V gene are LNHDA and SQIVND (reference sequence). The CDR3 sequence is 15 residues long.

This chain uses TRBV25-1 with TRBJ2-2; 9 positions match TRBD1. Trimming at V came to 6 bases and at J to 2 bases, leaving 1 base not matched to a gene. The CDR3 consists of 14 residues. Germline-derived CDR1 and CDR2 are MGHDK and SYGVNS. The CDR3 nucleotides are TGTGCCAGCAGGGACAGGGGTAACACCGGGGAGCTGTTTTTT. Amino acid sequence: CASRDRGNTGELFF.

This rearrangement joins TRBV12-3 or TRBV12-4 to TRBJ1-1; no reliable D call. V was cut by 5 bases and J by 3 bases, with 10 bases left in between. CDR3 length: 13 residues. CDR3 sequence: CASSPFADTEAFF. The CDR3 nucleotides read TGTGCCAGCAGTCCCTTCGCGGACACTGAAGCTTTCTTT.

V is TRBV5-8 and J is TRBJ1-2, with TRBD1 matching over 8 bases. CDR3 length: 15 amino acids. Trimming at V came to 4 bases and at J to 4 bases, leaving 9 bases not matched to a gene. Germline V gives CDR1 SGHTS, CDR2 YDEGEE. DNA of the CDR3: TGTGCCAGCAGCCGGACAGGGCTCGGAAGCTATGGCTACACCTTC. Translating gives CASSRTGLGSYGYTF. Full variable domain (rest looked up from reference TRBV5-8 and TRBJ1-2): EAGVTQSPTHLIKTRGQQATLRCSPISGHTSVYWYQQALGLGLQFLLWYDEGEERNRGNFPPRFSGRQFPNYSSELNVNALELEDSALYLCASSRTGLGSYGYTFGSGTRLTVV.

This chain connects TRBV19 to TRBJ1-2; the D gene is possibly TRBD1 (6 bases). The germline CDR1 and CDR2 sequences are LNHDA and SQIVND (reference sequence). Trimming pared 6 bases from V and 4 bases from J, leaving 12 bases between. This CDR3 is built from 13 residues. The CDR3 region is CASRLDSRYGYTF. The CDR3 nucleotides read TGTGCCAGTAGATTGGACAGCCGCTATGGCTACACCTTC.

The chain recombines TRBV5-6 with TRBJ2-5; TRBD2 might be the D (6 bases). Trimming removed 0 bases at V and 5 bases at J, with 14 bases between. The CDR3 contains 15 residues. CDR1 and CDR2 from the germline V gene are SGHDT and YYEEEE. The CDR3 DNA reads as TGTGCCAGCAGCTTGGAGGCAGGAGGAGGGGAGACCCAGTACTTC. This gives the protein CASSLEAGGGETQYF.

The chain couples TRBV20-1 to TRBJ1-1; D is possibly TRBD1 (6 bases). Germline loops: CDR1 DFQATT, CDR2 SNEGSKA (reference sequence). V lost 3 bases, J lost 7 bases, and 15 bases lay in between. The length of the CDR3 is 13 residues. Written as DNA, the CDR3 is TGCAGTGCTAGTGTACAGGGACTAAGTGAAGCTTTCTTT. This gives the protein CSASVQGLSEAFF.

The gene calls are TRBV15 and TRBJ1-5; TRBD1 might be the D (6 bases). This CDR3 is built from 17 residues. Germline assignment: CDR1 LNHNV and CDR2 YYDKDF (reference sequence). Between the trimmed V and J ends, which lost 0 bases and 4 bases, there was a span of 16 bases. CDR3 nucleotides: TGTGCCACCAGCAGAGATGGAGGCAGGGGCGGGAATCAGCCCCAGCATTTT. Translation gives CATSRDGGRGGNQPQHF. Full variable domain (missing parts from reference TRBV15 and TRBJ1-5): DAMVIQNPRYQVTQFGKPVTLSCSQTLNHNVMYWYQQKSSQAPKLLFHYYDKDFNNEADTPDNFQSRRPNTSFCFLDIRSPGLGDTAMYLCATSRDGGRGGNQPQHFGDGTRLSIL.

The genes are TRBV12-5 and TRBJ1-2; 12 bases map to TRBD1. J lost 8 bases, V lost 4 bases, and 2 bases had no gene match. The CDR3 contains 13 residues. CDR1 and CDR2 from the germline V gene are LGHNT and FRNRAP. As DNA, the CDR3 is TGTGCTAGTGGTTCGGGACAGGGGGCAGGCTACACCTTC. Protein: CASGSGQGAGYTF.

The chain has TRBV5-6 and TRBJ2-3, with 8 bases fitting TRBD1. The V gene end was trimmed by 7 bases and the J gene end by 4 bases; junction bases not matched to a gene: 8. This CDR3 is 14 amino acids long. In germline, CDR1 is SGHDT, CDR2 YYEEEE. CDR3 protein: CASGQGGVPDTQYF. The DNA for the CDR3 is TGTGCCAGCGGACAGGGTGGGGTTCCAGATACGCAGTATTTT.

The chain recombines TRBV5-1 with TRBJ1-2, with D possibly matching TRBD1 (5 bases). The CDR3 contains 16 residues. Trimming removed 1 base from V and 7 bases from J, with 20 bases in between. Looked up from germline, CDR1 is SGHRS and CDR2 is YFSETQ. In DNA form, the CDR3 reads TGCGCCAGCAGCTTGTCTGATACCGGGTCGGGGGGTGGCTACACCTTC. It codes for CASSLSDTGSGGGYTF.

This chain links TRBV4-3 with TRBJ1-2, with TRBD1 as a possible D gene (6 bases). Trimming shortened V by 8 bases and J by 3 bases, and 13 bases separated the two germline ends. This CDR3 spans 13 amino acids. Germline lookup yields CDR1 LGHNA and CDR2 YSLEER. This CDR3 is CASSGTSYYGYTF. The CDR3 nucleotides read TGCGCCAGCTCGGGGACATCCTACTATGGCTACACCTTC.

The gene calls are TRBV4-1 and TRBJ1-1; 9 nucleotides align to TRBD1. Unmatched junction bases numbered 2, after V lost 0 bases and J lost 9 bases. The CDR3 totals 13 residues. The germline V gene has CDR1 MGHRA and CDR2 YSYEKL. CDR3 region: CASSQEGQGKAFF. For the CDR3, the DNA is TGCGCCAGCAGCCAAGAGGGACAGGGTAAAGCTTTCTTT.

The chain links TRBV11-1 to TRBJ1-2, with D possibly being TRBD1 (5 bases). Trimming removed 3 bases from V and 2 bases from J, with 7 bases in between. CDR1 is SGHAT and CDR2 is FQDESV in the germline V gene (reference sequence). The CDR3 has 13 amino acids. The CDR3 region is CASSFDRNYGYTF. CDR3 bases: TGTGCCAGCAGCTTCGACAGAAACTATGGCTACACCTTC.

This clone was seen repeatedly, ten times or more. The chain links TRBV19 to TRBJ1-5, with 7 bases aligning to TRBD1. The V gene end was trimmed by 10 bases and the J gene end by 6 bases; junction bases not matched to a gene: 9. Germline values: CDR1 LNHDA, CDR2 SQIVND (reference sequence). The CDR3 is 13 residues long. CDR3: CATWDRRSQPQHF. For the CDR3, the DNA is TGTGCCACCTGGGACAGAAGGAGTCAGCCCCAGCATTTT.

The J gene is TRBJ2-3, the V gene TRBV7-2; 8 bases align to TRBD2. The CDR3 runs to 14 residues. In germline, CDR1 is SGHTA, CDR2 FQGNSA. After removal of 3 bases from V and 5 bases from J, the junction contained 4 bases not matched to a gene. The DNA of the CDR3 is TGTGCCAGCAGCTTTCAGCGGGGGCGAGATACGCAGTATTTT. Translation gives CASSFQRGRDTQYF.

CDR3 nucleotide sequence: TGCGCCAGCAGCCAAGATACGGGGTACACTGAAGCTTTCTTT. It is translated as CASSQDTGYTEAFF. The gene calls are TRBV4-3 and TRBJ1-1; D gene uncertain. The CDR3 loop spans 14 amino acids. Trimming took 0 bases from V and 3 from J, leaving 8 bases between them. The V gene's germline CDR1 is LGHNA and CDR2 YSLEER.

The chain has TRBV25-1 and TRBJ1-1, with D unclear. The V end was cut by 8 bases, the J end by 1 base, with 14 bases between. CDR3 length: 14 amino acids. Germline assignment: CDR1 MGHDK and CDR2 SYGVNS. As DNA, the CDR3 is TGTGCCAGCGCTCGGTCCCCCCCGAACACTGAAGCTTTCTTT. Encoded protein: CASARSPPNTEAFF.